The clone carrying this T cell receptor beta chain came up once. This specimen includes other DNA sequences encoding the same CDR3. Seattle-derived patients entered the study during active infection and were followed longitudinally. This record comes from a study of blood T cell repertoires in COVID-19. Overall study: Sites in the United States, Italy and Spain provided acute and convalescent COVID-19 samples. PBMCs, B-cell-depleted T cells, or T cells were the source of the cDNA or gDNA that made up the material.

Original processing notes: Amplification of reference gene primers was used by the study to estimate nucleated cell counts. The table came from immunoSEQ multiplex PCR; TCRdb's copy has only in-frame clones and leaves some out. V and J calls and clone size are copied from that table; D and trimming were computed from the DNA. The sample contains hundreds of thousands of clones, about 84% of which appear only once. Source material: peripheral blood. The receptor was derived from a woman over 75 with COVID-19, enrolled during active disease.

CDR3 amino acids: CASSYTSLAGGTQYF. The DNA for the CDR3 is TGTGCCAGCAGTTACACCAGTCTAGCGGGCGGGACCCAGTACTTC. The chain joins TRBV6-5 to TRBJ2-5; 8 positions agree with TRBD2. Per the germline V gene, CDR1 is MNHEY and CDR2 is SVGAGI. The CDR3 loop spans 15 amino acids. V lost 2 bases, J lost 7 bases, and 9 bases stayed unmatched.